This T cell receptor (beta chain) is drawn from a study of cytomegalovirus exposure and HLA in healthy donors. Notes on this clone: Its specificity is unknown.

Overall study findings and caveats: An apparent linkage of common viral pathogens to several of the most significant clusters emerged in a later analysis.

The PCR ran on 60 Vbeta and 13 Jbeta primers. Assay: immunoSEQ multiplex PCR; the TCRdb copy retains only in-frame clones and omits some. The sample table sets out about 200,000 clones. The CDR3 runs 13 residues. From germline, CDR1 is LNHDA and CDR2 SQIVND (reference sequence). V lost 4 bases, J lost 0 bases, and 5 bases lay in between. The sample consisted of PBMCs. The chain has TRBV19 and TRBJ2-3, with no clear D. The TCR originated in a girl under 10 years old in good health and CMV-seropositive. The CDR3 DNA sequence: TGTGCCAGTAGTACCTCTAGCACAGATACGCAGTATTTT. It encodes CASSTSSTDTQYF.